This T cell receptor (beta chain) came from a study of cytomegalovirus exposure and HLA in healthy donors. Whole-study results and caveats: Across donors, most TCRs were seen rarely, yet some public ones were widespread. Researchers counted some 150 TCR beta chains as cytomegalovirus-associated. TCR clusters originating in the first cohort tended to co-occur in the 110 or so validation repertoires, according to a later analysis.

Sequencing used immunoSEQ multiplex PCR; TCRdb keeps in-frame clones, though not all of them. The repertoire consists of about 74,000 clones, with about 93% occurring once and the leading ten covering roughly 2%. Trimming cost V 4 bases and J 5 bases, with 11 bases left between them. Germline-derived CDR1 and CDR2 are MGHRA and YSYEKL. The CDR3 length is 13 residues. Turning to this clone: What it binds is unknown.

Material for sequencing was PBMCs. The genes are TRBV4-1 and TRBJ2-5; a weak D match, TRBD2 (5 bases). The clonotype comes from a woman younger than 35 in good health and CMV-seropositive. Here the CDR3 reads CASSLPRGETQYF. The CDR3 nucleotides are TGCGCCAGCAGCCTTCCACGAGGGGAGACCCAGTACTTC.